The 21 T cell receptor beta chains below were found in one sample sequenced in a study of blood T cell repertoires in COVID-19. Sequencing used immunoSEQ multiplex PCR; TCRdb keeps in-frame clones, though not all of them. The repertoire holds about 180,000 clones, with roughly 86% as singletons. The sample comprised peripheral blood. The receptors derive from a man aged 50 to 59 with active or convalescent COVID-19.

The CDR3 bases are TGTGCCAGCAGCATTATAGCGGGAGGGCCCCCAGATACGCAGTATTTT. This translates into CASSIIAGGPPDTQYF. The chain uses TRBV11-2 and TRBJ2-3, with 11 bases matching TRBD2. The J segment lost 4 bases and the V segment lost 5 bases, leaving 8 bases of the junction unmatched. The CDR3 spans 16 residues. CDR1 and CDR2 (germline): SGHAT, FQNNGV.

This clone turned up a few times. The V call is TRBV2, the J call TRBJ1-6, with 11 bases identical to TRBD1. This CDR3 is 15 amino acids long. Germline CDR1 is SNHLY and CDR2 is FYNNEI. Germline trimming cut 1 base from V and 10 bases from J; bases unmatched to any gene: 3. The CDR3 nucleotides read TGTGCCAGCAGTGAAGAATGGACAGGGGGCTCACCCCTCCACTTT. Translated, it gives CASSEEWTGGSPLHF.

The J gene is TRBJ1-3, the V gene TRBV3-1 (or the pseudogene TRBV3-2); 8 bases fit TRBD1. With 3 bases clipped from V and 7 bases from J, the junction kept 2 bases outside the gene matches. The germline V gene encodes CDR1 LGHDT and CDR2 YNNKEL (reference sequence). This CDR3 has 13 residues. CDR3 nucleotide sequence: TGTGCCAGCAGCCAGAGGACAGGGAACACCATATATTTT. Amino acid sequence: CASSQRTGNTIYF.

CDR3 sequence: CASKEESGANVLTF. Here the CDR3 DNA reads TGTGCCAGTAAGGAGGAATCTGGGGCCAACGTCCTGACTTTC. This chain joins TRBV19 and TRBJ2-6, with D perhaps TRBD2 (5 bases). This CDR3 has 14 amino acids. Germline CDR1 reads LNHDA; CDR2 reads SQIVND (reference sequence). Trimming cost V 7 bases and J 1 base, with 8 bases left between them.

V is TRBV19 and J is TRBJ2-1; 9 bases agree with TRBD2. V gave up 3 bases and J gave up 4 bases; unmatched junction bases: 4. The CDR3 has 15 amino acids. Germline V gene data show CDR1 as LNHDA and CDR2 as SQIVND (reference sequence). CDR3 in amino acids: CASSIPGLAYNEQFF. The CDR3 DNA follows: TGTGCCAGTAGTATTCCGGGACTAGCTTACAATGAGCAGTTCTTC.

The chain uses TRBV11-2 and TRBJ2-1; 8 bases are a match to TRBD1. The CDR3 spans 16 residues. CDR1 is SGHAT and CDR2 is FQNNGV in the germline V gene. With 5 bases clipped from V and 4 bases from J, the junction kept 10 bases outside the gene matches. The CDR3 nucleotides read TGTGCCAGCAGCGTCCGGGACAGGATTCCATACAATGAGCAGTTCTTC. This sequence encodes CASSVRDRIPYNEQFF.

The chain uses TRBV2 and TRBJ1-6; 10 bases align to TRBD1. Trimming cost V 6 bases and J 7 bases; bases outside gene matches: 6. Germline CDR1 is SNHLY and CDR2 is FYNNEI. This CDR3 is built from 15 residues. CDR3 nucleotide sequence: TGTGCCAGCAGCGGGACAGGGGCGGGAAATTCACCCCTCCACTTT. It yields the protein CASSGTGAGNSPLHF.

This rearrangement joins TRBV28 to TRBJ2-7; 9 bases map to TRBD2. Germline V lookup: CDR1 MDHEN, CDR2 SYDVKM. The trim removed 5 bases at V and 6 bases at J, leaving 2 bases unmatched. The CDR3 extends over 12 amino acids. CDR3 amino acids: CASSVTSGEQYF. The CDR3 region has the DNA TGTGCCAGCAGTGTGACTAGCGGCGAGCAGTACTTC.

This chain joins TRBV25-1 and TRBJ1-2; maybe TRBD1 (6 bases). Germline loops: CDR1 MGHDK, CDR2 SYGVNS. V gave up 7 bases and J gave up 5 bases, with 17 bases separating them. The CDR3 consists of 14 residues. The CDR3 nucleotides are TGTGCCAGCATCACTCCGGGACAAGAATATGGCTACACCTTC. It encodes CASITPGQEYGYTF.

This chain joins TRBV9 and TRBJ2-3; TRBD2 aligns across 10 bases. Germline CDR1 SGDLS, CDR2 YYNGEE. The CDR3 consists of 19 residues. V lost 4 bases to trimming and J lost 1 base; unmatched junction nucleotides: 15. The chain's CDR3 is CASSSSGAAGGLGTDTQYF. CDR3 bases: TGTGCCAGCAGCTCCAGCGGGGCAGCGGGAGGGCTGGGCACAGATACGCAGTATTTT.

This clone was found a few times. In nucleotides, the CDR3 is TGTGCCAGCAGCTCCCCCAGGGGAACTAATGAAAAACTGTTTTTT. Amino acid sequence: CASSSPRGTNEKLFF. J is TRBJ1-4 and V is TRBV11-3; D may be TRBD1 (6 bases). Germline V gives CDR1 SGHNT, CDR2 YENEEA. This CDR3 comprises 15 residues. V was cut by 4 bases and J by 1 base, with 10 bases left in between.

This chain links TRBV7-9 with TRBJ2-1; 8 bases match TRBD1. CDR3 length equals 16 residues. Germline V lookup: CDR1 SEHNR, CDR2 FQNEAQ (reference sequence). The J segment lost 2 bases and the V segment lost 5 bases, leaving 8 bases of the junction unmatched. The CDR3 protein is CASSLQDRGPYNEQFF. The CDR3 bases are TGTGCCAGCAGCCTACAAGACAGGGGCCCCTACAATGAGCAGTTCTTC.

On this clone: Other DNA sequences of this sample code for an identical CDR3. This chain links TRBV5-1 with TRBJ2-5; no clear D. V was clipped by 4 bases and J by 2 bases, with 12 bases between them. Germline loops: CDR1 SGHRS, CDR2 YFSETQ. CDR3 length equals 14 residues. In DNA, the CDR3 is TGCGCCAGCAGCCCCCTTGGCAGGCAAGAGACCCAGTACTTC. It specifies CASSPLGRQETQYF.

V usage is TRBV3-1 (or the pseudogene TRBV3-2) and J usage is TRBJ2-1; D perhaps matches TRBD2 (6 bases). Trimming took 4 bases from V and 4 from J, leaving 14 bases between them. The CDR3 totals 15 residues. Germline assignment: CDR1 LGHDT and CDR2 YNNKEL (reference sequence). This CDR3 is CASSPGVAVYNEQFF. CDR3 in DNA: TGTGCCAGCAGCCCCGGGGTAGCGGTATACAATGAGCAGTTCTTC.

The CDR3 loop is CASSPTGVETQYF. DNA for the CDR3: TGTGCCAGCAGTCCTACAGGGGTAGAGACCCAGTACTTC. The gene calls are TRBV7-9 and TRBJ2-5; 7 bases align to TRBD1. Per germline, CDR1 SEHNR and CDR2 FQNEAQ (reference sequence). The CDR3 runs 13 residues. Losses at the gene ends were 6 bases for V and 4 bases for J; bases not matched to a gene: 5.

The chain links TRBV5-5 to TRBJ2-7; 11 bases align to TRBD2. The CDR3 spans 16 residues. Germline values: CDR1 SGHKS, CDR2 YYEKEE (reference sequence). V shed 4 bases and J 7 bases; nucleotides not matched to a gene: 13. CDR3 DNA sequence: TGTGCCAGCAGCCTGCGAATTAGCGGGGGGGCCTCAGAGCAGTACTTC. Translation gives CASSLRISGGASEQYF.

This sequence joins TRBV12-3 or TRBV12-4 and TRBJ1-1; D unresolved. This CDR3 has 13 amino acids. The germline V and J ends were trimmed by 5 bases and 12 bases, with 19 bases remaining between them. The chain's CDR3 is CASSISGYGISFF. The CDR3 DNA sequence: TGTGCCAGCAGTATCTCGGGTTACGGGATATCTTTCTTT.

The chain employs TRBV7-2 and TRBJ2-3, with D perhaps TRBD2 (6 bases). Germline lookup yields CDR1 SGHTA and CDR2 FQGNSA. This CDR3 has 16 amino acids. Trimming pared 5 bases from V and 2 bases from J, leaving 17 bases between. The CDR3 DNA sequence: TGTGCCAGCAGCCGGGGACGGGAGACCTACACAGATACGCAGTATTTT. It yields the protein CASSRGRETYTDTQYF.

As concerns this clone: The sample holds other DNA sequences that translate to the same CDR3. This chain links TRBV19 with TRBJ2-3; 7 bases match TRBD2. The J segment lost 0 bases and the V segment lost 3 bases, leaving 6 bases of the junction unmatched. The germline V gene encodes CDR1 LNHDA and CDR2 SQIVND (reference sequence). CDR3 length: 16 amino acids. In DNA form, the CDR3 reads TGTGCCAGTAGTATTTTGGGGGGGACGAGCACAGATACGCAGTATTTT. Amino acid sequence: CASSILGGTSTDTQYF.

The sample holds one count of this clone. J is TRBJ2-4 and V is TRBV4-1, with 15 bases fitting TRBD2. Germline CDR1 reads MGHRA; CDR2 reads YSYEKL. V shed 0 bases, J shed 6 bases, and the junction held 3 bases outside the gene matches. This CDR3 comprises 17 residues. The DNA of the CDR3 is TGCGCCAGCAGCCAAGAAGGGACTAGCGGGGGGCGAAACATTCAGTACTTC. As protein: CASSQEGTSGGRNIQYF.

The rearrangement links TRBV4-3 to TRBJ1-1; D gene uncertain. CDR3 length: 15 amino acids. Germline CDR1 is LGHNA and CDR2 is YSLEER. Trimming cost V 0 bases and J 10 bases, with 18 bases left between them. The CDR3 loop is CASSQDRGVRYGAFF. As DNA, the CDR3 is TGCGCCAGCAGCCAAGATAGAGGCGTTAGGTATGGAGCTTTCTTT.